This T cell receptor beta chain emerged from a study of monozygotic twins with cystic fibrosis. This CDR3 has 18 residues. Germline V gene lookup returns CDR1 LNHDA and CDR2 SQIVND (reference sequence). The V segment lost 7 bases and the J segment 3 bases; nucleotides outside the gene matches: 11. Measured with immunoSEQ multiplex PCR; TCRdb has only the in-frame clones, and not every one. The table has 9,500 to 13,000 clones, 99% seen once; the top ten hold 0.41%. Input material: blood. The chain uses TRBV19 and TRBJ2-1; 14 positions match TRBD2. The clonotype was recovered from a man aged 18 to 29 with cystic fibrosis. CDR3 sequence: CASTDLTGTSGSYNEQFF. CDR3 sequence (DNA): TGTGCCAGTACCGACCTAACTGGGACTAGCGGGAGCTACAATGAGCAGTTCTTC.